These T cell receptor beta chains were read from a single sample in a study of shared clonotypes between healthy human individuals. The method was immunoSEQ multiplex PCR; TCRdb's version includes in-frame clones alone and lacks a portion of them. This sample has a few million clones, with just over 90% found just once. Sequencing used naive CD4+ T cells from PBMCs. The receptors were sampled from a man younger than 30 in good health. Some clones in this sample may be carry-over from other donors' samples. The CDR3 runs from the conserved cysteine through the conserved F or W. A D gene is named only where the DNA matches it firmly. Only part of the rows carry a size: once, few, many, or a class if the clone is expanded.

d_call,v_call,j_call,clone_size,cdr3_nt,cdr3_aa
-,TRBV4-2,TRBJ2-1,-,TGTGCCAGCAGCCAAGATCCATCCGACTTGTACAATGAGCAGTTCTTC,CASSQDPSDLYNEQFF
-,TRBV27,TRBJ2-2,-,TGTGCCAGCAGCGACAGAAACACCGGGGAGCTGTTTTTT,CASSDRNTGELFF
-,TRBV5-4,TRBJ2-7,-,TGTGCCAGCAGCTCCCTCGTCGAGCAGTACTTC,CASSSLVEQYF
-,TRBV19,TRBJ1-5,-,TGTGCCAGTATAAGTGGATCCCTAGTTAGCAATCAGCCCCAGCATTTT,CASISGSLVSNQPQHF
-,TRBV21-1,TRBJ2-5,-,TGCGCTTCCGAGGGGGCAGGGAAGGAGACCCAGTACTTC,CASEGAGKETQYF
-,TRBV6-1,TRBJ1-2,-,TGTGCCAGCAGTGAAGCGTTAGTTTTCAGCTTAAACTATGGCTACACCTTC,CASSEALVFSLNYGYTF
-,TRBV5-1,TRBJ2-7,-,TGCGCCAGCAGCCTGGGGCAGGACTCCTACGAGCAGTACTTC,CASSLGQDSYEQYF
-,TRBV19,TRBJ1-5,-,TGTGCCAGTATCAGGGTGGGGGAAGGGGCTTATCAGCCCCAGCATTTT,CASIRVGEGAYQPQHF
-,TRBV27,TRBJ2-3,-,TGTGCCAGCACCCTGAGAGGAACAGATACGCAGTATTTT,CASTLRGTDTQYF
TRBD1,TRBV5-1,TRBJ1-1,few,TGCGCCAGCAGCAGGGGGCTAGAGAACACTGAAGCTTTCTTT,CASSRGLENTEAFF
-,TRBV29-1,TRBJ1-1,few,TGCAGCGTTGTTGATTTGAACACTGAAGCTTTCTTT,CSVVDLNTEAFF
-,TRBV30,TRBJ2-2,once,TGTGCCTGGAACGGACTCGTGAACACCGGGGAGCTGTTTTTT,CAWNGLVNTGELFF
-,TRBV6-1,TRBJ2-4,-,TGTGCCAGCAGTGAATGGTTCGGGGAAGGAGGCAAAAACATTCAGTACTTC,CASSEWFGEGGKNIQYF
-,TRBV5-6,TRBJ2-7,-,TGTGCCAGCAGTTCCACCAGCGGACCCTACGAGCAGTACTTC,CASSSTSGPYEQYF
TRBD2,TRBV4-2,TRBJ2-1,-,TGTGCCAGCAGCCAAGGGGCACTTTCAGCGGGAGGGCCGGGGGAGCAGTTCTTC,CASSQGALSAGGPGEQFF
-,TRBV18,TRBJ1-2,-,TGTGCCAGCTCTCCCCCTCGGGGGGATACCTATGGCTACACCTTC,CASSPPRGDTYGYTF
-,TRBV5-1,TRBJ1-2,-,TGCGCCAGCAGCTTGGATCCAGGGTATGGCTACACCTTC,CASSLDPGYGYTF
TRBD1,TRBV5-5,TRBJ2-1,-,TGTGCCAGCAGCTTGGATGCCTGGGACAGCTTCTACAATGAGCAGTTCTTC,CASSLDAWDSFYNEQFF
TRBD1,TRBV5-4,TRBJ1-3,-,TGTGCCAGCAGCTGGGACAGGGGGGGCTCTGGAAACACCATATATTTT,CASSWDRGGSGNTIYF
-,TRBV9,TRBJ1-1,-,TGTGCCAGCAGCGAGGTACAGATTGGCACTGAAGCTTTCTTT,CASSEVQIGTEAFF
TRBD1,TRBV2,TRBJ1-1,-,TGTGCCAGCAGCCACGCTCGGTCCGGACAGGGAGGGACTGAAGCTTTCTTT,CASSHARSGQGGTEAFF
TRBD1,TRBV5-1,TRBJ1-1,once,TGCGCCAGCAGCTTCCATGGACAGGGGGCATCTGAAGCTTTCTTT,CASSFHGQGASEAFF
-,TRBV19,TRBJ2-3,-,TGTGCCAGTAGTCGCCGGGGGACTGGCCAAGGGGGCACAGATACGCAGTATTTT,CASSRRGTGQGGTDTQYF
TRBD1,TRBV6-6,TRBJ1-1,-,TGTGCCAGCAGGAAAGAGACAGGGTCTCCTGAAGCTTTCTTT,CASRKETGSPEAFF
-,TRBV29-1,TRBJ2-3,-,TGCAGCGCCACGGGGCTGACCGGCACAGATACGCAGTATTTT,CSATGLTGTDTQYF
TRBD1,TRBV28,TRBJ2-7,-,TGTGCCAGCAGTAGGACAGGGGGCGCCTCCTACGAGCAGTACTTC,CASSRTGGASYEQYF
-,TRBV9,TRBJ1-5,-,TGTGCCAGCAGCCAGAGGGGGGGCAATCAGCCCCAGCATTTT,CASSQRGGNQPQHF
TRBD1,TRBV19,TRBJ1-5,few,TGTGCCAGTAGTACTGACAGGGTGCCTCAGCCCCAGCATTTT,CASSTDRVPQPQHF
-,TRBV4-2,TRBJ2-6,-,TGTGCCAGCAGCCGACGATATGGGAGATTGGGACTGGAGAGCTCTGGGGCCAACGTCCTGACTTTC,CASSRRYGRLGLESSGANVLTF
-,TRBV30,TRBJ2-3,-,TGTGCCTGGAGAGAAGGGACCAGAGACTTAGATACGCAGTATTTT,CAWREGTRDLDTQYF
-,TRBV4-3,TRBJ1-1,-,TGCGCCAGCAGCCAAACAGGGAAGAACACTGAAGCTTTCTTT,CASSQTGKNTEAFF
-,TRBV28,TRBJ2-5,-,TGTGCCAGCAGTTTATTTGCCGGGACGGGGAGGGAGACCCAGTACTTC,CASSLFAGTGRETQYF